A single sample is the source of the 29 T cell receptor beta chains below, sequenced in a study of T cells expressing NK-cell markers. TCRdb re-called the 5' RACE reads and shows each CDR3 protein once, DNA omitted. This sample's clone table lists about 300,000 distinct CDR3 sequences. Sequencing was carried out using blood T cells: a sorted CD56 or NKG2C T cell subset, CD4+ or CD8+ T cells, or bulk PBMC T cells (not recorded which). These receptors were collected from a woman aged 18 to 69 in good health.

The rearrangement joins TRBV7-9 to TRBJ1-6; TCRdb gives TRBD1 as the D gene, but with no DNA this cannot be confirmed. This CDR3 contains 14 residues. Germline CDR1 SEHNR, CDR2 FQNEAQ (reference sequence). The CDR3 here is CASSPDRMGSPLHF. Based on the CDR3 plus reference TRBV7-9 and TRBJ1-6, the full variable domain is DTGVSQNPRHKITKRGQNVTFRCDPISEHNRLYWYRQTLGQGPEFLTYFQNEAQLEKSRLLSDRFSAERPKGSFSTLEIQRTEQGDSAMYLCASSPDRMGSPLHFGNGTRLTVT.

The CDR3 sequence is CASSTGQVTDTQYF. The chain has TRBV7-9 and TRBJ2-3; TCRdb gives TRBD1 as the D gene, but with no DNA this cannot be confirmed. This CDR3 has 14 amino acids. CDR1 SEHNR and CDR2 FQNEAQ come from the germline V gene (reference sequence). Combining the CDR3 with reference TRBV7-9 and TRBJ2-3 gives the whole variable domain DTGVSQNPRHKITKRGQNVTFRCDPISEHNRLYWYRQTLGQGPEFLTYFQNEAQLEKSRLLSDRFSAERPKGSFSTLEIQRTEQGDSAMYLCASSTGQVTDTQYFGPGTRLTVL.

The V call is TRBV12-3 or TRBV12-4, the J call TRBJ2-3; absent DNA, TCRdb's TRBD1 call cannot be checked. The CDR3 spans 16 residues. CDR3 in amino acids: CASSLLGTSSTDTQYF.

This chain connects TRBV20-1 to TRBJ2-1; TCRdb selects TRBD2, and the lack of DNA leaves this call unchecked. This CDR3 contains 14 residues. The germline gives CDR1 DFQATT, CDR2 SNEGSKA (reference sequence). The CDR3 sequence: CSASKSGRLNEQFF.

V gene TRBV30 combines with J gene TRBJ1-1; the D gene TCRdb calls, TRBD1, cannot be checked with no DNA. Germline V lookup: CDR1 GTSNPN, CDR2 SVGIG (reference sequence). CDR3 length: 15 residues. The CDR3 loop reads CAWSEVAGGMAEAFF.

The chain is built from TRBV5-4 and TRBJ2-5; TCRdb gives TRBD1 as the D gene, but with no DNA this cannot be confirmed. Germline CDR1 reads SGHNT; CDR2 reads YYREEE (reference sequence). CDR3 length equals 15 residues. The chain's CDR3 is CASSPRTSVKETQYF.

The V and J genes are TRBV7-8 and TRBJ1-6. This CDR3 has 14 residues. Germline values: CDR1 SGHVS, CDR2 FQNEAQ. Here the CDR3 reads CASILRQGHSPLHF.

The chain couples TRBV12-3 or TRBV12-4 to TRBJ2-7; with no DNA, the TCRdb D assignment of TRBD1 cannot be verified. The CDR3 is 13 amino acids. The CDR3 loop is CASSLDRPYEQYF.

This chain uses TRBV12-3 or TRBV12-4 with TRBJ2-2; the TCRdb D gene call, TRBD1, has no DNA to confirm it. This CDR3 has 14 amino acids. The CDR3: CASLPDRATGELFF.

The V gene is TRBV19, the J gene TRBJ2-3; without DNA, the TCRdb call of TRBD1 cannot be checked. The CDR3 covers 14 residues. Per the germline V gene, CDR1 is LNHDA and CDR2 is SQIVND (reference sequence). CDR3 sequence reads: CASSMAGGTDTQYF.

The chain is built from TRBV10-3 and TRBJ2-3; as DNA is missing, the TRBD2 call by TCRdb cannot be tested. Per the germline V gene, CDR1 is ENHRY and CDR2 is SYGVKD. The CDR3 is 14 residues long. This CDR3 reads CAISELPSTDTQYF.

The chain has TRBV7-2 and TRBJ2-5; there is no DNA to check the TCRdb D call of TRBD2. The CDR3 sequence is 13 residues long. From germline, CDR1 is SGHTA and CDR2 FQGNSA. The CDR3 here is CASRFSSGETQYF.

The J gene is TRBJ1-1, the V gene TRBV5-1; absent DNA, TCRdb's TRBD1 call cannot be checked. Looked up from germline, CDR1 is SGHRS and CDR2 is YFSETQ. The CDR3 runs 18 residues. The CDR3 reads CASSLTDRGLSSNTEAFF.

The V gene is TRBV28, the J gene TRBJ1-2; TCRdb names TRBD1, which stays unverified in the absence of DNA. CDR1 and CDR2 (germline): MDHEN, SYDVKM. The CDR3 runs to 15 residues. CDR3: CASSLRDGTVVGYTF.

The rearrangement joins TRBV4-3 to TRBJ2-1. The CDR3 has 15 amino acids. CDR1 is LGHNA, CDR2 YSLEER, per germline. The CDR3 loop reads CASSPVGRTVDEQFF.

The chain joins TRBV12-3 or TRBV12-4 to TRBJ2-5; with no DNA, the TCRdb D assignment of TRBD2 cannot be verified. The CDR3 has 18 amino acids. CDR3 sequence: CASSSGTSGREVQETQYF.

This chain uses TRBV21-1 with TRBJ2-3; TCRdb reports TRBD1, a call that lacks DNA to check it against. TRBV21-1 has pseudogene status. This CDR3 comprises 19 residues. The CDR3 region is CASSKSIGPRQPSTDTQYF.

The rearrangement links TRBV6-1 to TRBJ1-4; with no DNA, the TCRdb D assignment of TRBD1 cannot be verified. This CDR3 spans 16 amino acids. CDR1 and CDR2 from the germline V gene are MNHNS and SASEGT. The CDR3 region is CASRVTGGAASEKLFF.

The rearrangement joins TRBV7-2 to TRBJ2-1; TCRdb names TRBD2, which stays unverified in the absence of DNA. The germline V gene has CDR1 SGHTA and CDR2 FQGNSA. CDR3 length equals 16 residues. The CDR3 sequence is CASSWFASGGVNEQFF.

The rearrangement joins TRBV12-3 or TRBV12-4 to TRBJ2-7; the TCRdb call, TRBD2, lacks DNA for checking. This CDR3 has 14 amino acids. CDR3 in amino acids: CASSFIAGGAGQYF.

CDR3 residues: CASSFLQVKPPQPQHF. V is TRBV28 and J is TRBJ1-5; as DNA is missing, the TRBD1 call by TCRdb cannot be tested. The CDR3 covers 16 residues. Germline assignment: CDR1 MDHEN and CDR2 SYDVKM. The full variable domain, in which reference TRBV28 and TRBJ1-5 provide the parts outside the CDR3, is DVKVTQSSRYLVKRTGEKVFLECVQDMDHENMFWYRQDPGLGLRLIYFSYDVKMKEKGDIPEGYSVSREKKERFSLILESASTNQTSMYLCASSFLQVKPPQPQHFGDGTRLSIL.

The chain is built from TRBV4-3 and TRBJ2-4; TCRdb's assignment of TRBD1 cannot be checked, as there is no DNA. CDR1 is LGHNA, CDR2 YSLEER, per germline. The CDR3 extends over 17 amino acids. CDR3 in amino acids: CASSQDSWGPAKNIQYF.

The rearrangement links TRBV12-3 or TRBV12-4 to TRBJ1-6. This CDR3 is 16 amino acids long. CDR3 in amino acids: CASSLAGGRYNSPLHF.

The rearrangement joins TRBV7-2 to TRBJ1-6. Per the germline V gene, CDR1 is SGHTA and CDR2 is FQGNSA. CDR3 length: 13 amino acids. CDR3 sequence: CASSSPPGRPLHF.

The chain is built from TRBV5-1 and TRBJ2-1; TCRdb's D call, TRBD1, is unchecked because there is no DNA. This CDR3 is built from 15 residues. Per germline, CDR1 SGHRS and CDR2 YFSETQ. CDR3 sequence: CASSFRDRGDNEQFF.

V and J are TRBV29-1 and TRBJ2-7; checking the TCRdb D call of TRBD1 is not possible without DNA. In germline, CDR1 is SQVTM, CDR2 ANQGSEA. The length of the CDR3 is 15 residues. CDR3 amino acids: CSVEVGGAGRDEQYF.

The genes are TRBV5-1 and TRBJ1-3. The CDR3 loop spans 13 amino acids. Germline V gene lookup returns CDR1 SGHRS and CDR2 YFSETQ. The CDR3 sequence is CASTRTVGDTIYF.

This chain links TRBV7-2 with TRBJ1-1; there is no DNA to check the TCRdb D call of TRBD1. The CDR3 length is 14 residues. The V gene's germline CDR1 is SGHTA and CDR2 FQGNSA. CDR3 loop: CASSDRTGLPEAFF.

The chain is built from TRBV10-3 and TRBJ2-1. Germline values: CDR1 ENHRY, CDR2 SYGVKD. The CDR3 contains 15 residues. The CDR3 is CAIGKDLASYNEQFF.